Listed below are T cell receptor beta chains from one sample, sequenced in a study of cytomegalovirus exposure and HLA in healthy donors. Here immunoSEQ multiplex PCR was the method, and the copy in TCRdb shows in-frame clones only, minus some. The sample yields over 70,000 clones, approximately 69% seen once. The sequencing sample was made of PBMCs. The receptor source for this set is a woman between 50 and 59 years old in good health and CMV-seropositive. CDR3s include the opening cysteine and the closing phenylalanine or tryptophan. A D gene is named only where the DNA matches it firmly. The listing skips clone size in some rows; elsewhere it reads once, few, many or a size class.

len	j_gene	d_gene	v_gene	abundance	CDR3aa	CDR3nt
13	TRBJ1-4	TRBD1	TRBV5-4	few	CALLGQDQEKLFF	TGTGCCCTGCTGGGACAGGATCAGGAAAAACTGTTTTTT
14	TRBJ1-2	TRBD1	TRBV28	NA	CASGPGTALYGYTF	TGTGCCAGCGGTCCCGGGACAGCTCTTTATGGCTACACCTTC
15	TRBJ2-3	TRBD2	TRBV29-1	NA	CSVEVQRGSTDTQYF	TGCAGCGTTGAAGTCCAGCGGGGGAGCACAGATACGCAGTATTTT
14	TRBJ2-7	TRBD2	TRBV2	NA	CASSRAGAPYEQYF	TGTGCCAGCAGCCGAGCGGGGGCCCCCTACGAGCAGTACTTC
14	TRBJ2-3	NA	TRBV10-3	NA	CAIRPGLPVHTQYF	TGTGCCATCAGACCGGGACTGCCAGTTCACACGCAGTATTTT
14	TRBJ1-6	TRBD1	TRBV7-8	NA	CASRSGTVNSPLHF	TGTGCCAGCAGGTCCGGGACAGTTAATTCACCCCTCCACTTT
18	TRBJ2-5	TRBD2	TRBV4-1	NA	CASSPRGLAGEIQETQYF	TGCGCCAGCAGCCCTCGTGGACTAGCGGGGGAGATCCAAGAGACCCAGTACTTC
12	TRBJ2-7	TRBD1	TRBV2	NA	CASSEVGRQGYF	TGTGCCAGCAGTGAGGTGGGTCGACAGGGGTACTTC
16	TRBJ1-1	TRBD1	TRBV6-5	NA	CASSYGRDRGHTEAFF	TGTGCCAGCAGTTACGGAAGGGACAGGGGGCATACTGAAGCTTTCTTT
14	TRBJ1-2	NA	TRBV6-1	NA	CASSEGGRGYGYTF	TGTGCCAGCAGTGAAGGGGGGCGAGGCTATGGCTACACCTTC
15	TRBJ2-5	NA	TRBV7-7	few	CASSLGGTRQETQYF	TGTGCCAGCAGCTTAGGTGGGACTCGGCAAGAGACCCAGTACTTC
16	TRBJ2-3	TRBD2	TRBV28	NA	CASRPIGGAGTDTQYF	TGTGCCAGCAGGCCTATCGGGGGGGCCGGGACAGATACGCAGTATTTT
15	TRBJ2-1	TRBD2	TRBV2	NA	CAILLAGLSYNEQFF	TGTGCCATCTTACTAGCGGGACTCTCCTACAATGAGCAGTTCTTC
17	TRBJ1-6	TRBD1	TRBV19	NA	CASTPAAGTDYNSPLHF	TGTGCCAGTACTCCCGCGGCCGGGACAGACTATAATTCACCCCTCCACTTT
11	TRBJ1-2	NA	TRBV28	NA	CASNAARGYTF	TGTGCCAGCAACGCTGCACGGGGCTACACCTTC
15	TRBJ1-1	NA	TRBV21-1	NA	CASSKARGVNTEAFF	TGTGCCAGCAGCAAGGCCCGAGGAGTGAACACTGAAGCTTTCTTT
15	TRBJ2-7	TRBD1	TRBV9	NA	CASSPETGVGIEQYF	TGTGCCAGCAGCCCAGAGACAGGGGTTGGGATCGAGCAGTACTTC
12	TRBJ2-2	NA	TRBV15	NA	CATSANTGELFF	TGTGCCACCTCAGCGAACACCGGGGAGCTGTTTTTT
13	TRBJ2-3	NA	TRBV29-1	NA	CSVTAILTDTQYF	TGCAGCGTGACAGCAATTCTCACAGATACGCAGTATTTT
16	TRBJ2-5	TRBD1	TRBV28	NA	CASSVLGGQAAETQYF	TGTGCCAGCAGCGTGCTAGGGGGCCAGGCAGCGGAGACCCAGTACTTC
15	TRBJ1-5	NA	TRBV2	NA	CASREDSGGNQPQHF	TGTGCCAGCAGGGAGGACAGCGGGGGCAATCAGCCCCAGCATTTT
15	TRBJ2-7	NA	TRBV4-1	NA	CASSRRGLPGDEQYF	TGCGCCAGCAGCCGGAGAGGGCTGCCGGGGGACGAGCAGTACTTC
13	TRBJ2-7	TRBD1	TRBV7-9	NA	CASSPQGAREQYF	TGTGCCAGCAGCCCACAGGGGGCAAGGGAGCAGTACTTC
17	TRBJ2-3	NA	TRBV7-8	NA	CASSPLRALGKGDTQYF	TGTGCCAGCAGCCCGCTTCGAGCCCTGGGGAAGGGGGATACGCAGTATTTT
14	TRBJ1-1	NA	TRBV6-5	NA	CATRYSQGRTEAFF	TGTGCCACCAGGTACAGTCAGGGGCGCACTGAAGCTTTCTTT
15	TRBJ1-5	TRBD1	TRBV27	NA	CASRWGTASNQPQHF	TGTGCCAGCAGATGGGGGACAGCTTCTAATCAGCCCCAGCATTTT
13	TRBJ1-1	NA	TRBV14	NA	CASSLSEMTEAFF	TGTGCCAGCAGCCTCTCGGAGATGACTGAAGCTTTCTTT
14	TRBJ1-2	TRBD1	TRBV7-9	NA	CASSLEGTGYGYTF	TGTGCCAGCAGCTTAGAAGGGACAGGCTATGGCTACACCTTC
12	TRBJ2-7	TRBD1	TRBV11-2	NA	CASSLVGQGQYF	TGTGCCAGCAGCTTAGTTGGACAGGGCCAGTACTTC